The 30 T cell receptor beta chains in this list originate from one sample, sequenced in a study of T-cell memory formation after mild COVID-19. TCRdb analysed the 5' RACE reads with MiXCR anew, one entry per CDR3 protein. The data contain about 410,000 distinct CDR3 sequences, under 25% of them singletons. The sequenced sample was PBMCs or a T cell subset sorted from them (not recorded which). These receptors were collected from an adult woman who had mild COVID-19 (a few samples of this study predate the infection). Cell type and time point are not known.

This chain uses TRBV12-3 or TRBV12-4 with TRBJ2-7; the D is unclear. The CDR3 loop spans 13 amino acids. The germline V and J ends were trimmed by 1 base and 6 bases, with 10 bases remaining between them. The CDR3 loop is CASSLVPVLEQYF. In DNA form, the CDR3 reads TGTGCCAGCAGTTTAGTTCCTGTTCTCGAGCAGTACTTC.

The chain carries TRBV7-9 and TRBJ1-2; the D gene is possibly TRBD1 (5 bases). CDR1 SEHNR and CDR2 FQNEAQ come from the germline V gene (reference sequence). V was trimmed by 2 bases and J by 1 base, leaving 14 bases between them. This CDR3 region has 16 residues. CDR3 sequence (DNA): TGTGCCAGCAGCTTACCGCCGGTGGGGGATAACTATGGCTACACCTTC. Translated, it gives CASSLPPVGDNYGYTF.

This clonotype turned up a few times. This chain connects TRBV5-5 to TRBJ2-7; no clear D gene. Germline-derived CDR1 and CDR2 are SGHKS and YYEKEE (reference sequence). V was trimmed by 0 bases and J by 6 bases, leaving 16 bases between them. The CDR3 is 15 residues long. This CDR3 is CASSLVGALLSEQYF. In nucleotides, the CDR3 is TGTGCCAGCAGCTTGGTTGGCGCTCTACTGTCCGAGCAGTACTTC.

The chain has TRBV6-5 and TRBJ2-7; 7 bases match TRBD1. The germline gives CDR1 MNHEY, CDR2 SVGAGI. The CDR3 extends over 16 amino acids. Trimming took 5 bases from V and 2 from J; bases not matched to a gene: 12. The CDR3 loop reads CASSVNRGIGPYEQYF. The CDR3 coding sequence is TGTGCCAGCAGTGTGAACAGGGGAATCGGCCCCTACGAGCAGTACTTC.

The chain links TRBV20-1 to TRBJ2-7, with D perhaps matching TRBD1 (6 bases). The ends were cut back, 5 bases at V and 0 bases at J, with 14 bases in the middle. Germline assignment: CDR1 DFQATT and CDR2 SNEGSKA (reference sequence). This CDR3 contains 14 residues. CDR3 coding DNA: TGCAGTGCTGCAGGGGCCATAAGCTCCTACGAGCAGTACTTC. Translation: CSAAGAISSYEQYF.

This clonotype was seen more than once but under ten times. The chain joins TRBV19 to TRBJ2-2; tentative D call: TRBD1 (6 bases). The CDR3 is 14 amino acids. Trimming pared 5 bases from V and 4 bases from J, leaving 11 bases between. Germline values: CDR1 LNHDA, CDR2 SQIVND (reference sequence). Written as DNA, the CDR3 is TGTGCCAGTAGTGTCAGGGGTAGCACCGGGGAGCTGTTTTTT. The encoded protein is CASSVRGSTGELFF.

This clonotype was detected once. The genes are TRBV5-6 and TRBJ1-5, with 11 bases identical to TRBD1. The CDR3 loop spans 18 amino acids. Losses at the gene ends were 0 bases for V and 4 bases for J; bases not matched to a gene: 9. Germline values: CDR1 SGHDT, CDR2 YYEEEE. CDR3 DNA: TGTGCCAGCAGCTTGGCCCCCGGACAGGGGGCCCCTAATCAGCCCCAGCATTTT. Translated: CASSLAPGQGAPNQPQHF.

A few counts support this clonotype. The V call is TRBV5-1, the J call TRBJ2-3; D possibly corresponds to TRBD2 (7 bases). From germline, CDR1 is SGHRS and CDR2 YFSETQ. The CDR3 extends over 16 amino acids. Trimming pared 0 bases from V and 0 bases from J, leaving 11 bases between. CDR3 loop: CASSLAGGRSTDTQYF. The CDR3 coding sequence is TGCGCCAGCAGCTTGGCCGGGGGGCGTAGCACAGATACGCAGTATTTT.

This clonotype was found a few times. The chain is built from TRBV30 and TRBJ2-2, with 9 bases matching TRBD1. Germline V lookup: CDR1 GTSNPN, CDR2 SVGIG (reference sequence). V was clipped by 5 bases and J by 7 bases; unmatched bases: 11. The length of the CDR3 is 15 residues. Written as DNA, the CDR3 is TGTGCCTGGTCCGGGACAGGGACAGTCCACGGGGAGCTGTTTTTT. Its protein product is CAWSGTGTVHGELFF. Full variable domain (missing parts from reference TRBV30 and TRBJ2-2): SQTIHQWPATLVQPVGSPLSLECTVEGTSNPNLYWYRQAAGRGLQLLFYSVGIGQISSEVPQNLSASRPQDRQFILSSKKLLLSDSGFYLCAWSGTGTVHGELFFGEGSRLTVL.

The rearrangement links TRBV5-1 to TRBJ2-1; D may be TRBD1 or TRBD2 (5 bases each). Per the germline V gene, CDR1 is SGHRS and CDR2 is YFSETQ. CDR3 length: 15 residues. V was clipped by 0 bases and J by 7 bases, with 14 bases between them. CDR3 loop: CASSLAGDPWNEQFF. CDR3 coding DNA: TGCGCCAGCAGCTTGGCTGGGGACCCCTGGAATGAGCAGTTCTTC. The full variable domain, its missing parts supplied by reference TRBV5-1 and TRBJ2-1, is KAGVTQTPRYLIKTRGQQVTLSCSPISGHRSVSWYQQTPGQGLQFLFEYFSETQRNKGNFPGRFSGRQFSNSRSEMNVSTLELGDSALYLCASSLAGDPWNEQFFGPGTRLTVL.

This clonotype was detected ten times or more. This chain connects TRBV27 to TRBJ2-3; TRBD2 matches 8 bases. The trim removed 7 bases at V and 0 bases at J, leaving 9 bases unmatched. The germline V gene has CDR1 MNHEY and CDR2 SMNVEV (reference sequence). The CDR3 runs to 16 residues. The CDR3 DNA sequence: TGTGCCAGCACCAGAGGGACTAGACTGAGCACAGATACGCAGTATTTT. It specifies CASTRGTRLSTDTQYF.

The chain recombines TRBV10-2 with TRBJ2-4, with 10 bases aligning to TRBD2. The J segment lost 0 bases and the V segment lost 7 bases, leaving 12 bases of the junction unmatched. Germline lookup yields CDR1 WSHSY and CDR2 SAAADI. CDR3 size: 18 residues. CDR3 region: CASKEFGLAAVAKNIQYF. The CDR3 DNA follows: TGCGCCAGCAAGGAATTTGGACTAGCGGCAGTAGCCAAAAACATTCAGTACTTC.

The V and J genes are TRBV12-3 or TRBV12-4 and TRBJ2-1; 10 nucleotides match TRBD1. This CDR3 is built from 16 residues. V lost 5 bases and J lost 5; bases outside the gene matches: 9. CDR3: CASSPRTGGRNNEQFF. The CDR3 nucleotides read TGTGCCAGCAGTCCCCGGACAGGGGGTAGGAACAATGAGCAGTTCTTC.

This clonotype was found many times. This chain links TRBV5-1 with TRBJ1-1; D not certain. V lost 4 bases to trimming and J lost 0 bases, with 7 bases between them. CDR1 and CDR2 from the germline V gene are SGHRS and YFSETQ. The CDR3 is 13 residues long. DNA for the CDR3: TGCGCCAGCAGCCAAACAGTGAACACTGAAGCTTTCTTT. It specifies CASSQTVNTEAFF.

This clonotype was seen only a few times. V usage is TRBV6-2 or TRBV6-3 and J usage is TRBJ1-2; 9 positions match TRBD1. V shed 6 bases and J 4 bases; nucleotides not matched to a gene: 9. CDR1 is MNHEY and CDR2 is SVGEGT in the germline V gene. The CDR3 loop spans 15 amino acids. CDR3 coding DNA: TGTGCCAGCAGCCCGGGACAGGGCCCAAGCTATGGCTACACCTTC. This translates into CASSPGQGPSYGYTF.

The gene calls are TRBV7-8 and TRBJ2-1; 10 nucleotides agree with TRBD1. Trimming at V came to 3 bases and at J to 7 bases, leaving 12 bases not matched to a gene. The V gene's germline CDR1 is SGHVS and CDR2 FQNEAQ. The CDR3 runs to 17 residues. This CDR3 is CASSFPRGTGVVNEQFF. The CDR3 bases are TGTGCCAGCAGCTTTCCCCGAGGGACAGGGGTTGTAAATGAGCAGTTCTTC.

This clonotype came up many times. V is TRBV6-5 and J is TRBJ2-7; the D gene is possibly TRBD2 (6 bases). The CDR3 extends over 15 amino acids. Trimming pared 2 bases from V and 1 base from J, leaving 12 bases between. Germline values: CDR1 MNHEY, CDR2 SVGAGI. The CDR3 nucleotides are TGTGCCAGCAGTTACGGCGGGGTTGGGTCCTACGAGCAGTACTTC. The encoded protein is CASSYGGVGSYEQYF.

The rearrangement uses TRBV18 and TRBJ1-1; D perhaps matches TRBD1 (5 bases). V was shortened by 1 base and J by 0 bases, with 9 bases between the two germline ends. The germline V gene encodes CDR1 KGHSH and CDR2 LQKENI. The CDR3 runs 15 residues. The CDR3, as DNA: TGTGCCAGCTCACCACGAAGACAGCTGAACACTGAAGCTTTCTTT. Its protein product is CASSPRRQLNTEAFF.

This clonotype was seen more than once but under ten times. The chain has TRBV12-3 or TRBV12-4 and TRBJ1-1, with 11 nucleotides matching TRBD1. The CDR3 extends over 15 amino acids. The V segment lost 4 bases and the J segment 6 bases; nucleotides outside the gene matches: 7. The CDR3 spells CASSSRTGGYSEAFF. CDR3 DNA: TGTGCCAGCAGTTCCCGGACAGGGGGCTACTCTGAAGCTTTCTTT.

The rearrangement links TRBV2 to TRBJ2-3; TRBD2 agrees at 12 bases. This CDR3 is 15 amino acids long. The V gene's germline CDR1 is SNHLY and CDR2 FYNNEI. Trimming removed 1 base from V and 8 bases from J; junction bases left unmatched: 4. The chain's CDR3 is CASSEGLAGAGTQYF. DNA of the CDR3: TGTGCCAGCAGTGAAGGACTAGCGGGAGCGGGTACGCAGTATTTT.

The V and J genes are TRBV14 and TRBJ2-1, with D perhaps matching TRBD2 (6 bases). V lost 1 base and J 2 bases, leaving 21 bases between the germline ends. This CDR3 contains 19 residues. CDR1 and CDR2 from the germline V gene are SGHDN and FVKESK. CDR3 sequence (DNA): TGTGCCAGCAGCCAAGTTGAACTAGCTCACGACGGTACCTACAATGAGCAGTTCTTC. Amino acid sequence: CASSQVELAHDGTYNEQFF.

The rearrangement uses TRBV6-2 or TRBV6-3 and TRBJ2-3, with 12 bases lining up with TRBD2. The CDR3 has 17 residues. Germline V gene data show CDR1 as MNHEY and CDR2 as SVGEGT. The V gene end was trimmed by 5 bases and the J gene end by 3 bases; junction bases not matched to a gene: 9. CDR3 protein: CASSKRLAGALTDTQYF. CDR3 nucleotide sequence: TGTGCCAGCAGTAAACGACTAGCGGGAGCATTGACAGATACGCAGTATTTT.

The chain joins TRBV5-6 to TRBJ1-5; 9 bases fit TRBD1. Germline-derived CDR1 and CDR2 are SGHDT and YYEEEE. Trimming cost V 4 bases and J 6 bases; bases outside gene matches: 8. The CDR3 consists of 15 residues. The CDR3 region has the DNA TGTGCCAGCAGCCTCGGACAGGGGACAATTCAGCCCCAGCATTTT. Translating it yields CASSLGQGTIQPQHF.

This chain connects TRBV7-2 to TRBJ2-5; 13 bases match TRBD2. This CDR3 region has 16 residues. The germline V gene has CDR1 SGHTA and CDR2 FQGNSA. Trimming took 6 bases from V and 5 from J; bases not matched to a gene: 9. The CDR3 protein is CASSSRLAGGKETQYF. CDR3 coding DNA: TGTGCCAGCAGTTCGAGACTAGCGGGGGGCAAGGAGACCCAGTACTTC.

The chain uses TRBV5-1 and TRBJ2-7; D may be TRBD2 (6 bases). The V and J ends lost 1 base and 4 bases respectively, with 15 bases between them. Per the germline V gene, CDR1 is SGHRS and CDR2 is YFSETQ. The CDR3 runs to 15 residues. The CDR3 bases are TGCGCCAGCAGCTTGAGCGGGCGGGGTCAATACGAGCAGTACTTC. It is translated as CASSLSGRGQYEQYF.

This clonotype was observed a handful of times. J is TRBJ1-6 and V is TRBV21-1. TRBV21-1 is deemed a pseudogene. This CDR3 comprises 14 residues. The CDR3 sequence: CASSNGGCDSPLHF. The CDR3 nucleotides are TGTGCCAGCAGCAACGGAGGTTGTGATTCACCCCTCCACTTT.

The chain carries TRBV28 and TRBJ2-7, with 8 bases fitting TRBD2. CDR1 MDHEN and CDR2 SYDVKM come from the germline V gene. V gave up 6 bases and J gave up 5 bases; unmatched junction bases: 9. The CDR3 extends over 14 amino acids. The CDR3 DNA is TGTGCCAGCAGCTCCCGGGGGGGCTTCGACGAGCAGTACTTC. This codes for CASSSRGGFDEQYF.

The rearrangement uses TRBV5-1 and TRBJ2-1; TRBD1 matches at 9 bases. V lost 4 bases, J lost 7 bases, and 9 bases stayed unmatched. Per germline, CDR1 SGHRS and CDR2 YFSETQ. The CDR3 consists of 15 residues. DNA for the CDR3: TGCGCCAGCAGCAGGGGACAGGGTGGCGTTAATGAGCAGTTCTTC. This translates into CASSRGQGGVNEQFF.

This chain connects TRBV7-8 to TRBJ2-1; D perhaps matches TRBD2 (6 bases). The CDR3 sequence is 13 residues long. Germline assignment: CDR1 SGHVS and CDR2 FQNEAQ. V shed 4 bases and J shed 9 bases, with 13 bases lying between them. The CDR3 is CASSYGRGSEQFF. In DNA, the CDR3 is TGTGCCAGCAGCTACGGACGGGGGAGTGAGCAGTTCTTC.

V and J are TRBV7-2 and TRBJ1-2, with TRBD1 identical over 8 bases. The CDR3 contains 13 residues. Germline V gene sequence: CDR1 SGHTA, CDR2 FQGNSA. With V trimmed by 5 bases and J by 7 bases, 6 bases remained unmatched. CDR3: CASSQGQDTGYTF. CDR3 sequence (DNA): TGTGCCAGCAGCCAGGGACAGGATACTGGCTACACCTTC. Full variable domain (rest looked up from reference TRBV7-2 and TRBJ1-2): GAGVSQSPSNKVTEKGKDVELRCDPISGHTALYWYRQSLGQGLEFLIYFQGNSAPDKSGLPSDRFSAERTGGSVSTLTIQRTQQEDSAVYLCASSQGQDTGYTFGSGTRLTVV.